This TCR beta chain was identified during a study of CD4+ T cells in melanoma. TCRdb's copy holds only in-frame clones and misses some; the assay was immunoSEQ multiplex PCR. The sample gives just under 10,000 clones, approximately 72% of which show up once; approximately 22% is in the top ten. The CDR3 contains 15 residues. V was clipped by 0 bases and J by 7 bases, with 11 bases between them. In germline, CDR1 is SGHRS, CDR2 YFSETQ. This clonotype was sampled from a human donor with melanoma. Sequencing was carried out using tumor tissue. The chain recombines TRBV5-1 with TRBJ1-6; D unresolved. The DNA for the CDR3 is TGCGCCAGCAGCTTGGGTCCTCGGGGAAATTCACCCCTCCACTTT. Translation: CASSLGPRGNSPLHF.